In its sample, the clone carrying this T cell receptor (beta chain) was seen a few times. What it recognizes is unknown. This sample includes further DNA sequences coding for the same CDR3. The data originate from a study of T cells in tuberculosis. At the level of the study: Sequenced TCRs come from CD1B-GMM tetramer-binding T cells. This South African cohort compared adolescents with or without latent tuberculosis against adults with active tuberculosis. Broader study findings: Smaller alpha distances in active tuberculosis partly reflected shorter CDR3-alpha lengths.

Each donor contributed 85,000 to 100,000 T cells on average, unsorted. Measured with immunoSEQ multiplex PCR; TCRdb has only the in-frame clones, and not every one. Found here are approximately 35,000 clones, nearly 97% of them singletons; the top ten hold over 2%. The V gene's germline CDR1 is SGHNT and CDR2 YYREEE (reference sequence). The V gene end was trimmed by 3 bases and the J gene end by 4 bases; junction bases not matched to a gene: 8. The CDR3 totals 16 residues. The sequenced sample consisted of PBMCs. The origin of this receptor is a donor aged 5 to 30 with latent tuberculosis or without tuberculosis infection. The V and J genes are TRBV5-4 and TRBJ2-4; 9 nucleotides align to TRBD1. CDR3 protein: CASSSQPGTGKNIQYF. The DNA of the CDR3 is TGTGCCAGCAGCTCCCAACCCGGGACAGGGAAAAACATTCAGTACTTC.